The TCR beta chain described here comes from a study of blood T cell repertoires in COVID-19. Background on the study: The United States, Italy and Spain supplied acute and convalescent COVID-19 samples. PBMCs, B-cell-depleted T cells, or T cells were the source of the cDNA or gDNA that made up the material.

Germline V gene sequence: CDR1 SGHNT, CDR2 YENEEA. The CDR3 is 12 amino acids. With 5 bases removed from V and 7 bases from J, the gap between germline ends came to 11 bases. In the original processing: The assay estimated nucleated cells by amplifying reference gene primers. Produced via immunoSEQ multiplex PCR; TCRdb's table is partial and in-frame only. V and J calls and clone size come straight from that table; D and trimming were deduced from the DNA. The sample has about 70,000 clones, 80% seen once. Material for sequencing was peripheral blood. This clonotype was obtained from a man aged 70 or older who had recovered from COVID-19. This rearrangement joins TRBV11-3 to TRBJ1-2; the D is unclear. CDR3 region: CASSLREGGYTF. DNA for the CDR3: TGTGCCAGCAGCCTCCGGGAGGGTGGCTACACCTTC.